The present entry profiles one T cell receptor beta chain with its context. Antigen specificity is unknown. Germline CDR1 reads SGHNT; CDR2 reads YYREEE (reference sequence). The CDR3 is 14 residues long. After removal of 4 bases from V and 6 bases from J, the junction contained 6 bases not matched to a gene. The data are from a study of siplizumab effects on memory and regulatory T cells. Overall study results and limits: Unstimulated subsets captured only a minor fraction of alloreactive clones. With siplizumab, cumulative frequency of CD4+ memory-derived alloreactive sequences dropped significantly. Memory T cells appeared less diverse than naive cells, which seemed to contribute substantially to alloresponse.

Produced via immunoSEQ multiplex PCR; TCRdb's table is partial and in-frame only. Of roughly 82,000 clones listed, about nine tenths are singletons. The sequenced material came from Tregs sorted from blood. The receptor was isolated from a human donor in good health. The chain carries TRBV5-4 and TRBJ2-3; 9 positions agree with TRBD2. CDR3 DNA sequence: TGTGCCAGCAGCATTAGCGGGGGAGCGGATACGCAGTATTTT. Translated: CASSISGGADTQYF.